This passage covers 3 T cell receptor beta chains from one sample sequenced in a study of regulatory T cells in long-lasting Graves disease. The time point: persistent/refractory GD, antithyroid drugs over 5 years with positive TRAb. Isolated PBMC RNA provided the starting material for the TCR library. Building the TCR beta libraries relied on iRepertoire HTBI primers, and CDR3 regions underwent Arm-PCR. Each CDR3 protein is one row after TCRdb ran MiXCR on the multiplex PCR reads. In the table there are 400,000 or so distinct CDR3 sequences, around 21% of which are singletons. Sequenced material: peripheral blood mononuclear cells (PBMCs), taken when the disease was refractory, from a patient treated with antithyroid drugs. The receptors derive from a female donor with Graves disease.

The V call is TRBV2, the J call TRBJ2-1, with 9 bases that match TRBD2. The CDR3 has 15 amino acids. The junction had 4 bases not matched to a gene; V was cut back by 3 bases and J by 4 bases. The germline gives CDR1 SNHLY, CDR2 FYNNEI. CDR3 loop: CASSDAGGVYNEQFF. The CDR3 DNA sequence: TGTGCCAGCAGTGATGCGGGAGGGGTTTACAATGAGCAGTTCTTC.

This clonotype appeared many times. This rearrangement joins TRBV3-1 to TRBJ2-7, with D possibly TRBD1 on 5 matching bases. This CDR3 has 14 residues. Germline V gene lookup returns CDR1 LGHDT and CDR2 YNNKEL (reference sequence). V lost 3 bases and J lost 3, with 12 bases in between. DNA of the CDR3: TGTGCCAGCAGCCACGTCGGCACAGGCTACGAGCAGTACTTC. Its translation: CASSHVGTGYEQYF.

The V call is TRBV19, the J call TRBJ1-1, with unresolved D. From germline, CDR1 is LNHDA and CDR2 SQIVND (reference sequence). V was trimmed by 6 bases and J by 1 base, leaving 12 bases between them. The CDR3 contains 14 residues. The CDR3 bases are TGTGCCAGTAGGGGAGTTCAAAAGAACACTGAAGCTTTCTTT. It is translated as CASRGVQKNTEAFF.